These 18 T cell receptor beta chains share one sample of origin, sequenced in a study of T cell repertoires in cytomegalovirus infection. TCRdb ran MiXCR on the reads and lists one entry per CDR3 protein. The top ten clones hold around 7.6% of a sample with approximately 630,000 distinct CDR3 sequences, 24% of them seen once. Material: CD8+ T cells from PBMCs. Receptors originate from a human donor in good health (CMV status not recorded). Some clones in this sample may be carry-over from other donors' samples.

V is TRBV7-9 and J is TRBJ2-5; D not certain. The germline gives CDR1 SEHNR, CDR2 FQNEAQ (reference sequence). The CDR3 has 16 amino acids. V shed 4 bases and J shed 1 base, with 16 bases lying between them. The CDR3 is CASSSANWATQETQYF. DNA for the CDR3: TGTGCCAGCAGCTCAGCCAATTGGGCGACCCAAGAGACCCAGTACTTC.

The chain carries TRBV14 and TRBJ2-1, with D possibly matching TRBD2 (6 bases). CDR1 is SGHDN and CDR2 is FVKESK in the germline V gene. The CDR3 sequence is 17 residues long. V lost 0 bases, J lost 4 bases, and 16 bases lay in between. The CDR3 here is CASSQDGGGFNYNEQFF. Written as DNA, the CDR3 is TGTGCCAGCAGCCAAGATGGCGGAGGGTTCAATTACAATGAGCAGTTCTTC.

This clonotype turned up a few times. The CDR3 spells CSDLLVTGGGTEAFF. The CDR3 region has the DNA TGCAGCGACCTGCTGGTCACAGGGGGCGGGACTGAAGCTTTCTTT. V and J are TRBV29-1 and TRBJ1-1; 9 bases line up with TRBD1. The CDR3 is made up of 15 amino acids. V lost 7 bases, J lost 5 bases, and 14 bases stayed unmatched. Germline V lookup: CDR1 SQVTM, CDR2 ANQGSEA.

This sequence joins TRBV20-1 and TRBJ1-2, with D tentatively TRBD1 (5 bases). In germline, CDR1 is DFQATT, CDR2 SNEGSKA (reference sequence). Trimming removed 6 bases from V and 4 bases from J, with 15 bases in between. The CDR3 consists of 13 residues. CDR3: CSALRDALYGYTF. CDR3 DNA: TGCAGTGCGCTCCGGGACGCCCTCTATGGCTACACCTTC.

A remark on this clonotype: One end of the junction is discordant with germline, which a read error may explain. The chain carries TRBV2 and TRBJ2-3, with 9 nucleotides matching TRBD2. Germline CDR1 and CDR2: SNHLY and FYNNEI. The CDR3 is 12 residues long. The DNA for the CDR3 is TGTGCCAGCAGTCCCGGGTTAGCGGGGGATGGTTTT. Its translation: CASSPGLAGDGF.

This clonotype was seen ten or more times. This chain connects TRBV7-9 to TRBJ1-1, with D uncertain. V was cut by 5 bases and J by 4 bases, with 11 bases left in between. From germline, CDR1 is SEHNR and CDR2 FQNEAQ (reference sequence). The CDR3 covers 13 residues. The CDR3 nucleotides read TGTGCCAGCAGCGCGGGATCGGGCACTGAAGCTTTCTTT. Amino acid sequence: CASSAGSGTEAFF.

The rearrangement uses TRBV12-3 or TRBV12-4 and TRBJ2-2; 9 bases match TRBD1. The CDR3 is 16 amino acids. J gave up 1 base and V 5 bases, and 5 bases lay outside the gene matches. As DNA, the CDR3 is TGTGCCAGCAGTCCTTACAGGGGGCAGAACACCGGGGAGCTGTTTTTT. It is translated as CASSPYRGQNTGELFF.

The J gene is TRBJ2-3, the V gene TRBV5-5; no clear D. Germline V gene lookup returns CDR1 SGHKS and CDR2 YYEKEE (reference sequence). CDR3 length: 12 amino acids. V lost 4 bases and J lost 2, with 5 bases in between. The CDR3 DNA reads as TGTGCCAGCAGCCAAGACACAGATACGCAGTATTTT. Encoded protein: CASSQDTDTQYF.

This clonotype was observed at least ten times. This rearrangement joins TRBV4-3 to TRBJ2-1, with TRBD1 matching over 9 bases. The CDR3 is made up of 15 amino acids. Germline V lookup: CDR1 LGHNA, CDR2 YSLEER. J was trimmed by 2 bases and V by 1 base; bases with no gene match: 0. CDR3 residues: CASSQGTGAYNEQFF. The CDR3 coding sequence is TGCGCCAGCAGCCAAGGGACAGGGGCCTACAATGAGCAGTTCTTC.

As to this clonotype: The germline gene is not matched at one end of the junction; a read error may be the cause. The V gene is TRBV7-3, the J gene TRBJ1-2, with 9 positions matching TRBD1. Germline CDR1 and CDR2: SGHTA and FQGTGA. The CDR3 contains 13 residues. Written as DNA, the CDR3 is TGTGCCAACAGCTCGGGACAGGGAGGTGGCTACACCTTC. The encoded protein is CANSSGQGGGYTF. Complete variable domain (other parts from reference TRBV7-3 and TRBJ1-2): GAGVSQTPSNKVTEKGKYVELRCDPISGHTALYWYRQSLGQGPEFLIYFQGTGAADDSGLPNDRFFAVRPEGSVSTLKIQRTERGDSAVYLCANSSGQGGGYTFGSGTRLTVV.

Only a few counts were recorded for this clonotype. The CDR3 DNA sequence: TGCAGCGTTGATAAGGGTGATGCGGACATTCAGTACTTC. It encodes CSVDKGDADIQYF. The V gene is TRBV29-1, the J gene TRBJ2-4; D is unresolved. The CDR3 runs to 13 residues. V was pared by 3 bases and J by 8 bases, with 14 bases between. The V gene's germline CDR1 is SQVTM and CDR2 ANQGSEA. Based on the CDR3 plus reference TRBV29-1 and TRBJ2-4, the full variable domain is SAVISQKPSRDICQRGTSLTIQCQVDSQVTMMFWYRQQPGQSLTLIATANQGSEATYESGFVIDKFPISRPNLTFSTLTVSNMSPEDSSIYLCSVDKGDADIQYFGAGTRLSVL.

This clonotype came up many times. The DNA is left out, because the CDR3 cannot be placed on it with certainty; the CDR3 is given as TCRdb lists it. The rearrangement links TRBV12-5 to TRBJ2-7; TRBD2 is the table's D call, not checked against the DNA. CDR1 LGHNT and CDR2 FRNRAP come from the germline V gene. 16 amino acids form the CDR3, both terminal residues included. CDR3 residues: CASGLGTGGHAYEQYF.

The rearrangement joins TRBV27 to TRBJ2-2; 7 bases map to TRBD2. CDR1 MNHEY and CDR2 SMNVEV come from the germline V gene (reference sequence). V trimming: 6 bases; J trimming: 0 bases; junction bases outside the gene matches: 7. The CDR3 length is 16 residues. CDR3 nucleotide sequence: TGTGCCAGCAGCCCTACGGGGGGATCGAACACCGGGGAGCTGTTTTTT. This gives the protein CASSPTGGSNTGELFF.

This clonotype appeared a few times. This chain joins TRBV7-9 and TRBJ2-7; D might be TRBD1 (5 bases). The CDR3 loop spans 15 amino acids. Germline CDR1 and CDR2: SEHNR and FQNEAQ (reference sequence). V dropped 1 base and J dropped 1 base, with 11 bases sitting between them. The CDR3 DNA sequence: TGTGCCAGCAGCTTAGGACAGATGAGATCCTACGAGCAGTACGTC. It specifies CASSLGQMRSYEQYV.

The sample holds many counts of this clonotype. The gene calls are TRBV6-5 and TRBJ1-5; 8 bases are a match to TRBD1. J was trimmed by 7 bases and V by 5 bases; bases with no gene match: 7. Germline CDR1 is MNHEY and CDR2 is SVGAGI. The CDR3 extends over 14 amino acids. CDR3 loop: CASSNNRGGQPQHF. The DNA for the CDR3 is TGTGCCAGCAGTAACAACAGGGGGGGACAGCCCCAGCATTTT.

The chain recombines TRBV19 with TRBJ1-1; D possibly corresponds to TRBD1 (5 bases). The V and J ends lost 4 bases and 0 bases respectively, with 18 bases between them. The CDR3 covers 17 residues. Germline loops: CDR1 LNHDA, CDR2 SQIVND (reference sequence). CDR3 amino acids: CASSRGTGPVLNTEAFF. CDR3 sequence (DNA): TGTGCCAGTAGTAGGGGGACGGGTCCCGTCCTGAACACTGAAGCTTTCTTT.

This clonotype was observed a few times. The chain uses TRBV5-1 and TRBJ1-2; a possible D gene is TRBD1 (6 bases). Trimming pared 3 bases from V and 6 bases from J, leaving 36 bases between. Germline V gives CDR1 SGHRS, CDR2 YFSETQ. The CDR3 length is 21 residues. CDR3 in amino acids: CASSSDRLEQEYGRRFNGYTF. In DNA, the CDR3 is TGCGCCAGCAGCTCGGACAGACTGGAACAGGAATATGGCAGACGGTTTAATGGCTACACCTTC. The full variable domain, completed using reference TRBV5-1 and TRBJ1-2, is KAGVTQTPRYLIKTRGQQVTLSCSPISGHRSVSWYQQTPGQGLQFLFEYFSETQRNKGNFPGRFSGRQFSNSRSEMNVSTLELGDSALYLCASSSDRLEQEYGRRFNGYTFGSGTRLTVV.

The chain is built from TRBV27 and TRBJ2-2, with D tentatively TRBD1 (6 bases). The germline V gene encodes CDR1 MNHEY and CDR2 SMNVEV (reference sequence). The CDR3 is 19 residues long. V lost 2 bases, J lost 1 base, and 20 bases lay in between. The CDR3 region is CASSLRGRGGQLNTGELFF. DNA for the CDR3: TGTGCCAGCAGTTTAAGGGGAAGAGGGGGACAACTGAACACCGGGGAGCTGTTTTTT.